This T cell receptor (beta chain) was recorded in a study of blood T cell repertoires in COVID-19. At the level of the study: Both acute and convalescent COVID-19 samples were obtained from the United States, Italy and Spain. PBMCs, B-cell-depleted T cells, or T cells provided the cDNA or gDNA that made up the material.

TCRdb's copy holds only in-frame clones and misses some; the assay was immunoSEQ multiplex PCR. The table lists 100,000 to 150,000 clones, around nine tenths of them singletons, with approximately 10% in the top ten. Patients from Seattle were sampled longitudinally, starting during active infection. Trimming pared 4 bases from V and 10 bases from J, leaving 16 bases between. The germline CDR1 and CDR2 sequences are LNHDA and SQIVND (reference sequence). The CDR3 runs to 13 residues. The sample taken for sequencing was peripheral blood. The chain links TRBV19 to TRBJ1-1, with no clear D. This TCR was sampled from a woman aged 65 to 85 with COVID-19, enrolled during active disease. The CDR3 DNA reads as TGTGCCAGTAGTAGCGGTTTCGGCGTCGGAGCTTTCTTT. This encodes CASSSGFGVGAFF. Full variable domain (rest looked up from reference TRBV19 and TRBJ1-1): DGGITQSPKYLFRKEGQNVTLSCEQNLNHDAMYWYRQDPGQGLRLIYYSQIVNDFQKGDIAEGYSVSREKKESFPLTVTSAQKNPTAFYLCASSSGFGVGAFFGQGTRLTVV.